The T cell receptor (beta chain) under discussion was sequenced for a study of radiotherapy plus CTLA-4 blockade in lung cancer. Findings and limits, study-wide: Early blood T cell clone dynamics reportedly forecast response best, with interferon-beta.

Turning to this clone: What it binds is not known.

Measured with immunoSEQ multiplex PCR; TCRdb has only the in-frame clones, and not every one. Counted here are over 85,000 clones, around 74% occurring once; the ten biggest clones make up around 2.7%. V lost 6 bases and J lost 6, with 20 bases in between. Germline values: CDR1 LGHNA, CDR2 YSLEER. The length of the CDR3 is 16 residues. Here the sequenced sample was peripheral blood, taken from a patient treated with radiotherapy plus ipilimumab. V is TRBV4-3 and J is TRBJ2-2; D possibly corresponds to TRBD1 (6 bases). This TCR was recovered from a human donor with non-small cell lung cancer who had a partial response to radiotherapy plus ipilimumab. Some clones in this sample may be carry-over from other donors' samples. The CDR3 DNA reads as TGCGCCAGCAGTCAGGGGAGCTGGGGGATGGCCGGGGAGCTGTTTTTT. This gives the protein CASSQGSWGMAGELFF.